This TCR beta chain comes out of a study of T cell responses to AZD1222 COVID-19 vaccine. About the research overall: Second-dose recipients at about 4 or about 12 weeks were treated as one pooled group. Study results and limitations: Seropositive AZD1222 recipients at baseline numbered only five or six. Spike regions recognized by vaccine-associated CD4 TCRs spanned the protein, led by 160-218 and 743-854.

Comments on this clone: Antigen specificity is unknown.

The CDR3 sequence is 17 residues long. Germline V gene lookup returns CDR1 KGHSH and CDR2 LQKENI. Trimming removed 2 bases at V and 8 bases at J, with 24 bases between. Assay used: immunoSEQ multiplex PCR; TCRdb lists only in-frame clones, some missing. The data show approximately 180,000 clones, with around 92% seen just once and 10% held by the top ten. The V gene is TRBV18, the J gene TRBJ1-2, with D perhaps matching TRBD1 (6 bases). This TCR was sampled from an adult in good health. The sample consisted of peripheral blood, taken on day 0 of AZD1222 vaccination. CDR3: CASSPSQAKTGLGGYTF. The CDR3 bases are TGTGCCAGCTCACCATCGCAAGCCAAAACAGGGTTGGGAGGCTACACCTTC.